This T cell receptor beta chain was documented in a study of technical replicates of blood from a few donors. Clones were sequenced by immunoSEQ multiplex PCR, and TCRdb holds only the in-frame ones, with some missing. The sample holds 80,000 to 95,000 clones, around 96% seen once. Sequencing used T cells isolated from PBMCs. This clonotype was sampled from a human donor in good health.

CDR3: CSVEDRNSNQPQHF. The DNA of the CDR3 is TGCAGCGTTGAAGATAGAAATAGCAATCAGCCCCAGCATTTT. The chain uses TRBV29-1 and TRBJ1-5; D gene uncertain. Trimming removed 0 bases from V and 0 bases from J, with 6 bases in between. Per the germline V gene, CDR1 is SQVTM and CDR2 is ANQGSEA. The CDR3 has 14 residues.